Listed here is a single TCR beta chain. The antigen is undetermined. This record belongs to a study of CD8 T cells in Susac syndrome. Study-wide points: Regarding the TCR sequencing and HLA analysis, the study admitted that a relatively small number of individuals were involved.

The authors sequenced TCR beta from blood CD8+ and CD4+ T cells. In the multiple sclerosis control group, patients were treatment-naive and had stable or active relapsing-remitting disease. After extraction with the RNeasy kit, about 0.5 to 1 ug of the RNA was reverse transcribed using random hexamers. An immunoSEQ multiplex PCR generated amplified TCR beta CDR3 products spanning 54 Vbeta and 13 Jbeta. Via MiXCR, TCRdb re-called the immunoSEQ multiplex PCR reads, giving one row per CDR3 protein. In the table there are 210,000 or so distinct CDR3 sequences, roughly 92% of which are singletons. CDR3 size: 10 residues. Trimming stripped 5 bases from V and 14 bases from J, with 10 bases between. From germline, CDR1 is KGHSH and CDR2 LQKENI.

Material for sequencing was CD8+ T cells from PBMCs. This receptor was obtained from a human donor with multiple sclerosis. V gene TRBV18 combines with J gene TRBJ2-1; D is unresolved. In nucleotides, the CDR3 is TGTGCCAGCTCAGGCAAAGGAAAGTTCTTC. Residues: CASSGKGKFF.